The T cell receptor (beta chain) under discussion was sequenced for a study of blood T cell repertoires in COVID-19. Turning to the study itself: From T cells, B-cell-depleted T cells, or PBMCs came the material, which was cDNA or gDNA.

The table came from immunoSEQ multiplex PCR; TCRdb's copy has only in-frame clones and leaves some out. Of over 200,000 clones listed, nearly 90% are singletons. This CDR3 region has 17 residues. V dropped 3 bases and J dropped 1 base, with 15 bases sitting between them. The germline V gene has CDR1 KGHDR and CDR2 SFDVKD. The receptor's source is a woman between 18 and 30 years old who had recovered from COVID-19. V and J are TRBV24-1 and TRBJ1-5; D is possibly TRBD1 (6 bases). The sequenced material came from peripheral blood. The CDR3 loop is CATSDRQPGGSNQPQHF. The CDR3 DNA follows: TGTGCCACCAGTGATCGACAGCCTGGGGGCAGCAATCAGCCCCAGCATTTT.